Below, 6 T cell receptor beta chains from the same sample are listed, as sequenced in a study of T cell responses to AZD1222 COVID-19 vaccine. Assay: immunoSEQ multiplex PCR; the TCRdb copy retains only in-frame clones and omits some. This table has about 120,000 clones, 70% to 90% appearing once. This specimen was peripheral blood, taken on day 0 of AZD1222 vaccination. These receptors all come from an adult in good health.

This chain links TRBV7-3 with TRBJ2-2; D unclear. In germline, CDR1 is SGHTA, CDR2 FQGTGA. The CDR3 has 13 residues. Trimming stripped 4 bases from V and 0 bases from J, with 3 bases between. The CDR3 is CASSSSNTGELFF. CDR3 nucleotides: TGTGCCAGCAGCTCCTCGAACACCGGGGAGCTGTTTTTT.

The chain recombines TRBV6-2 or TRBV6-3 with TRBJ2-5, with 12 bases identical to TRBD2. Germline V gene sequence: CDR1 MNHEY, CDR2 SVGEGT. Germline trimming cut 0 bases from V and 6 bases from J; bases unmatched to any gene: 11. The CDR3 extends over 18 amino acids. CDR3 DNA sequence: TGTGCCAGCAGTTACTCGAGTCTAGCGGGAGGGCTGGGAAAGACCCAGTACTTC. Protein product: CASSYSSLAGGLGKTQYF.

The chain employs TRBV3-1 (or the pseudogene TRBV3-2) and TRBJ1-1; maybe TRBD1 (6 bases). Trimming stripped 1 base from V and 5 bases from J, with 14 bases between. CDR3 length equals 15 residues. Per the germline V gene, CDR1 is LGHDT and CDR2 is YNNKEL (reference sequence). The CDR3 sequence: CASSQVSTGKTEAFF. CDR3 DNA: TGTGCCAGCAGCCAAGTAAGTACAGGGAAGACTGAAGCTTTCTTT.

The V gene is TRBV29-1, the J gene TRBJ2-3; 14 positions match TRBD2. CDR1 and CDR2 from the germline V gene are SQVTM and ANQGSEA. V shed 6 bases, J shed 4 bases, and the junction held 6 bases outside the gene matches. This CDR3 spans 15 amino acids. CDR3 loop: CSVEGLAGVPDTQYF. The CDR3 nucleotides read TGCAGCGTCGAGGGACTAGCGGGAGTACCAGATACGCAGTATTTT.

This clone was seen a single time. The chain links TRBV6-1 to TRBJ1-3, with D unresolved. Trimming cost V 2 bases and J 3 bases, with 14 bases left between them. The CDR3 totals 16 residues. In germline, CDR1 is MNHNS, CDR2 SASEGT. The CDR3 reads CASSERRALIGNTIYF. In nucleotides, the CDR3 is TGTGCCAGCAGTGAAAGACGGGCCCTGATTGGAAACACCATATATTTT.

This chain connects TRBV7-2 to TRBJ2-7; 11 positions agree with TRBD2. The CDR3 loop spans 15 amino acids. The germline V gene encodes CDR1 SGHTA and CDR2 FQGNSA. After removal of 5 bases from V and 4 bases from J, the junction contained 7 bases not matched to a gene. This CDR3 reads CASSSSGGAQYEQYF. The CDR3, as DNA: TGTGCCAGCAGCAGTAGCGGGGGGGCTCAGTACGAGCAGTACTTC. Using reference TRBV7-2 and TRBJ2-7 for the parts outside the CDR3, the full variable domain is GAGVSQSPSNKVTEKGKDVELRCDPISGHTALYWYRQSLGQGLEFLIYFQGNSAPDKSGLPSDRFSAERTGGSVSTLTIQRTQQEDSAVYLCASSSSGGAQYEQYFGPGTRLTVT.